What follows are 17 T cell receptor beta chains derived from one specimen sequenced in a study of shared clonotypes between healthy human individuals. The protocol was immunoSEQ multiplex PCR, while the TCRdb copy is restricted to in-frame clones and leaves out a portion. The sample yields about half a million clones, more than 75% seen once. The sequenced sample was PBMCs. These receptor sequences come from a woman aged 40 to 50 in good health. Some clones in this sample may be carry-over from other donors' samples.

V gene TRBV28 combines with J gene TRBJ2-7; D is uncertain. The CDR3 length is 12 residues. Germline V gene sequence: CDR1 MDHEN, CDR2 SYDVKM. Trimming pared 6 bases from V and 3 bases from J, leaving 9 bases between. CDR3 protein: CASSSLRYEQYF. The CDR3 nucleotides are TGTGCCAGCAGCTCCCTTCGCTACGAGCAGTACTTC.

The chain is built from TRBV27 and TRBJ2-5; D perhaps matches TRBD2 (6 bases). Looked up from germline, CDR1 is MNHEY and CDR2 is SMNVEV (reference sequence). V was clipped by 6 bases and J by 7 bases, with 12 bases between them. The CDR3 is made up of 12 amino acids. The CDR3 loop is CASSRRGGTQYF. The CDR3 nucleotides read TGTGCCAGCAGCAGGAGGGGAGGGACCCAGTACTTC.

This sequence joins TRBV11-2 and TRBJ2-1; 8 bases are shared with TRBD1. The V gene's germline CDR1 is SGHAT and CDR2 FQNNGV. V lost 2 bases, J lost 6 bases, and 6 bases stayed unmatched. This CDR3 is 15 amino acids long. This chain's CDR3 is CASSLWTGRSNEQFF. CDR3 in DNA: TGTGCCAGCAGCTTATGGACAGGGAGGAGCAATGAGCAGTTCTTC.

This clone is a singleton in its sample. Its ends do not fully match the called genes, so a read error is possible. V usage is TRBV7-7 and J usage is TRBJ2-5; 8 bases are a match to TRBD1. CDR3 length equals 14 residues. Germline V lookup: CDR1 SSHAT, CDR2 FNYEAQ (reference sequence). CDR3 sequence (DNA): TGTGCTAGCAGCCCCGGGACAGGACAAGAGACCCAGTACTTC. Its protein is CASSPGTGQETQYF.

This clone was counted between two and nine times. The gene calls are TRBV6-5 and TRBJ2-1, with D possibly being TRBD1 or TRBD2 (5 bases each). This CDR3 spans 14 amino acids. Germline V gene sequence: CDR1 MNHEY, CDR2 SVGAGI. The V gene lost 6 bases and the J gene lost 4 bases, with 13 bases spanning the gap. Here the CDR3 reads CASSQRGYYNEQFF. CDR3 in DNA: TGTGCCAGCAGCCAGAGGGGTTATTACAATGAGCAGTTCTTC.

Here the CDR3 DNA reads TGTGCCAGCAGCGGGTGGGCCGGGGAGCTGTTTTTT. As protein: CASSGWAGELFF. This sequence joins TRBV6-5 and TRBJ2-2, with D uncertain. V was cut by 6 bases and J by 6 bases, with 8 bases left in between. The CDR3 runs 12 residues. Germline V gene data show CDR1 as MNHEY and CDR2 as SVGAGI.

Comments on this clone: This CDR3 is also generated by other DNA sequences in the sample. V usage is TRBV7-2 and J usage is TRBJ1-4; 7 bases fit TRBD1. Germline V gene sequence: CDR1 SGHTA, CDR2 FQGNSA. J gave up 5 bases and V 3 bases, and 6 bases lay outside the gene matches. This CDR3 spans 15 amino acids. This CDR3 is CASSLGDRDNEKLFF. The CDR3 nucleotides read TGTGCCAGCAGCTTGGGGGACAGAGACAATGAAAAACTGTTTTTT.

This clone has a single count. The CDR3 spells CASSESSGRPIYNEQFF. The CDR3 DNA follows: TGTGCCAGCAGTGAATCTAGCGGGAGGCCTATCTACAATGAGCAGTTCTTC. The V gene is TRBV25-1, the J gene TRBJ2-1, with TRBD2 matching 11 bases. There are 17 residues in the CDR3. The ends lost 1 base at V and 3 bases at J; junction bases unmatched: 5. Germline-derived CDR1 and CDR2 are MGHDK and SYGVNS.

The chain has TRBV2 and TRBJ2-5; TRBD2 aligns across 10 bases. Germline trimming cut 0 bases from V and 1 base from J; bases unmatched to any gene: 14. Germline CDR1 SNHLY, CDR2 FYNNEI. This CDR3 has 20 amino acids. CDR3 sequence: CASSEANSGRAKLLQETQYF. The CDR3 DNA sequence: TGTGCCAGCAGTGAAGCCAACAGCGGGAGGGCCAAACTACTCCAAGAGACCCAGTACTTC.

The rearrangement uses TRBV19 and TRBJ1-4; no firm D call. From germline, CDR1 is LNHDA and CDR2 SQIVND (reference sequence). The V and J ends lost 6 bases and 7 bases respectively, with 12 bases between them. There are 13 residues in the CDR3. Here the CDR3 reads CASRRQWGEKLFF. The CDR3 region has the DNA TGTGCCAGTAGGCGACAATGGGGTGAAAAACTGTTTTTT.

The CDR3 bases are TGTGCCAGCAGTGTCGGGGGGAACACTGAAGCTTTCTTT. Protein sequence: CASSVGGNTEAFF. The gene calls are TRBV6-1 and TRBJ1-1; weak D call: TRBD1 (5 bases). Trimming removed 4 bases at V and 1 base at J, with 7 bases between. The CDR3 loop spans 13 amino acids. Germline CDR1 MNHNS, CDR2 SASEGT.

About this clone itself: A much larger clone lies a single base off, so this may be a read error. The chain links TRBV29-1 to TRBJ2-5; TRBD2 might be the D (5 bases). The CDR3 has 17 amino acids. Germline V lookup: CDR1 SQVTM, CDR2 ANQGSEA. Here the CDR3 DNA reads TGCAGCGTTGAAGATCGCTCGCGGGTGAATTTCCAAAAGACCCAGTACTTC. Residues: CSVEDRSRVNFQKTQYF.

This chain joins TRBV5-4 and TRBJ2-7, with 10 nucleotides matching TRBD2. CDR3 length: 15 amino acids. Trimming cost V 4 bases and J 2 bases; bases outside gene matches: 6. Germline CDR1 is SGHNT and CDR2 is YYREEE (reference sequence). The CDR3 nucleotides read TGTGCCAGCAGCGGTGGACTAGCGGCGGCCTACGAGCAGTACTTC. Translated: CASSGGLAAAYEQYF.

This clone was counted once. This rearrangement joins TRBV13 to TRBJ1-2, with no clear D. The V gene's germline CDR1 is PRHDT and CDR2 FYEKMQ (reference sequence). V gave up 2 bases and J gave up 0 bases, with 10 bases separating them. The CDR3 has 15 residues. The CDR3, as DNA: TGTGCCAGCAGCTTATGGATAGAAGCTAACTATGGCTACACCTTC. It translates to CASSLWIEANYGYTF.

This sequence joins TRBV2 and TRBJ2-5; a possible D gene is TRBD1 (6 bases). V was clipped by 6 bases and J by 2 bases, with 10 bases between them. Germline values: CDR1 SNHLY, CDR2 FYNNEI. The CDR3 has 13 amino acids. DNA of the CDR3: TGTGCCAGCAGCCGGGACAAGCAAGAGACCCAGTACTTC. Residues: CASSRDKQETQYF.

The chain joins TRBV7-9 to TRBJ1-6; 10 bases align to TRBD1. Germline V CDR1 and CDR2: SEHNR, FQNEAQ (reference sequence). Unmatched junction bases numbered 17, after V lost 2 bases and J lost 10 bases. The CDR3 totals 19 residues. The CDR3 loop reads CASSLYLGQGPPGGSPLHF. The CDR3 bases are TGTGCCAGCAGCTTATACCTGGGACAGGGGCCCCCGGGAGGCTCACCCCTCCACTTT.

In its sample, this clone was seen once. V usage is TRBV13 and J usage is TRBJ1-3; D is ambiguous. There are 17 residues in the CDR3. Germline loops: CDR1 PRHDT, CDR2 FYEKMQ (reference sequence). V was cut by 3 bases and J by 2 bases, with 17 bases left in between. The CDR3 DNA reads TGTGCCAGCAGCTTGATTCAGGCACAAGGGCCTGGAAACACCATATATTTT. Its protein is CASSLIQAQGPGNTIYF. Drawing the rest from reference TRBV13 and TRBJ1-3, the complete variable domain is AAGVIQSPRHLIKEKRETATLKCYPIPRHDTVYWYQQGPGQDPQFLISFYEKMQSDKGSIPDRFSAQQFSDYHSELNMSSLELGDSALYFCASSLIQAQGPGNTIYFGEGSWLTVV.